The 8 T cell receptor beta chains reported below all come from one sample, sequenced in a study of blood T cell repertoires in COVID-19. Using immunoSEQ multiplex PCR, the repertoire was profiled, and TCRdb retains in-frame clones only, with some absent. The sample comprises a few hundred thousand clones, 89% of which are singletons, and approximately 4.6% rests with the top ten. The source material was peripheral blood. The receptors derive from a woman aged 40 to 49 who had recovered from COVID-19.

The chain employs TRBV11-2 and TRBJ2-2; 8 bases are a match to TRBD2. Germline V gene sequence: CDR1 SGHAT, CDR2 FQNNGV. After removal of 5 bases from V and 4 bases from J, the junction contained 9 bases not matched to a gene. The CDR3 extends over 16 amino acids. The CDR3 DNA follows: TGTGCCAGCAGCGGGCTAGCGGGCGGGGGCACCGGGGAGCTGTTTTTT. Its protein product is CASSGLAGGGTGELFF.

CDR3 nucleotide sequence: TGTGCCAGCAGTCCCTCTACGGCAGGGGGTCGGGAAGCTTTCTTT. It specifies CASSPSTAGGREAFF. The chain joins TRBV28 to TRBJ1-1, with TRBD1 identical over 7 bases. V lost 5 bases and J lost 8; bases outside the gene matches: 14. The germline gives CDR1 MDHEN, CDR2 SYDVKM. The CDR3 has 15 residues.

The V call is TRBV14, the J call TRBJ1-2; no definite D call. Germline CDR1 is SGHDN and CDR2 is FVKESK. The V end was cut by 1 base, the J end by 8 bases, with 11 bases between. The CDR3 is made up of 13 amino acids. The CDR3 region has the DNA TGTGCCAGCAGCCAAGTCCGGGTCCAGGGCTACACCTTC. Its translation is CASSQVRVQGYTF.

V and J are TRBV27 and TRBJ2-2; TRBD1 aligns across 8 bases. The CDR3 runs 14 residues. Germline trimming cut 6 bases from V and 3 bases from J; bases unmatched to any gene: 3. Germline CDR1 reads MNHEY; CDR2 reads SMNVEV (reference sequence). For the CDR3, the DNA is TGTGCCAGCAGGGGGACAGGATACACCGGGGAGCTGTTTTTT. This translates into CASRGTGYTGELFF.

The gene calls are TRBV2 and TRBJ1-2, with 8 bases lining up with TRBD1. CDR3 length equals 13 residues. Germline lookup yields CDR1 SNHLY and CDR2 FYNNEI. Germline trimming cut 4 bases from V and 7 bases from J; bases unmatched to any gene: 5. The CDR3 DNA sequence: TGTGCCAGCAGTGTGGGACAGGAATCTGGCTACACCTTC. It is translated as CASSVGQESGYTF.

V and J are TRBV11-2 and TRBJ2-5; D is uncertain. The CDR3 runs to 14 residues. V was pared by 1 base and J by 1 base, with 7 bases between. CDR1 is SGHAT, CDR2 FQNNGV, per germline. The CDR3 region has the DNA TGTGCCAGCAGCTTAGTTCAGGTCCAAGAGACCCAGTACTTC. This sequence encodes CASSLVQVQETQYF. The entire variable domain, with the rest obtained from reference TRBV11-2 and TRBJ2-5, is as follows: EAGVAQSPRYKIIEKRQSVAFWCNPISGHATLYWYQQILGQGPKLLIQFQNNGVVDDSQLPKDRFSAERLKGVDSTLKIQPAKLEDSAVYLCASSLVQVQETQYFGPGTRLLVL.

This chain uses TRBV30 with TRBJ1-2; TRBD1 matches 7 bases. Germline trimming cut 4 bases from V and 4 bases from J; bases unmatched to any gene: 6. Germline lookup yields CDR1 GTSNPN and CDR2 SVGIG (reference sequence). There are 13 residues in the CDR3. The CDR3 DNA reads TGTGCCTGGAAAAGGGACAGCTCCTATGGCTACACCTTC. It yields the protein CAWKRDSSYGYTF.

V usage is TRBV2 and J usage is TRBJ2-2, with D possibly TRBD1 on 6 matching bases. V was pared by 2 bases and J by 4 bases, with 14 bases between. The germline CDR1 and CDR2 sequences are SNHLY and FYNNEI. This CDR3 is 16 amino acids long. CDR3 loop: CASSESLGHLTGELFF. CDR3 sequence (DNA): TGTGCCAGCAGTGAAAGTTTGGGACACCTCACCGGGGAGCTGTTTTTT.